The source of this T cell receptor beta chain is a study of blood T cell repertoires in COVID-19. Study overall: Acute and convalescent COVID-19 specimens originated in the United States, Italy and Spain. T cells, B-cell-depleted T cells, or PBMCs supplied cDNA or gDNA.

CDR1 is WNHNN and CDR2 is SYGVQD in the germline V gene (reference sequence). This CDR3 is 10 amino acids long. Trimming shortened V by 6 bases and J by 5 bases, and 4 bases separated the two germline ends. This clone was detected only a few times. Patients of the Seattle cohort, enrolled during active infection, were followed longitudinally. Original handling: It was from reference gene primer amplification that nucleated cell counts were estimated. Sequencing was performed with immunoSEQ multiplex PCR; in TCRdb, only in-frame clones are kept and a portion is missing. The DNA gave D and trimming, while V, J and clone size come from that table. The sample holds about 160,000 clones, around 83% seen once.

The clonotype was recovered from a woman in her 50s with COVID-19, enrolled during active disease. The chain has TRBV10-1 and TRBJ1-2; D gene ambiguous. The sample was peripheral blood. CDR3 in DNA: TGCGCCAGCAGCTATTATGGCTACACCTTC. Translation gives CASSYYGYTF.